This passage covers 23 T cell receptor beta chains from one sample sequenced in a study of cytomegalovirus exposure and HLA in healthy donors. PCR employed 60 Vbeta and 13 Jbeta primers. The method was immunoSEQ multiplex PCR; TCRdb's version includes in-frame clones alone and lacks a portion of them. The data contain some 170,000 clones, approximately 80% of them seen just once; the ten biggest clones take up approximately 5%. The sample taken for sequencing was PBMCs. These receptors were collected from a woman aged 18-35 years in good health and CMV-seropositive.

The chain joins TRBV5-4 to TRBJ2-1; weak D call: TRBD1 (5 bases). Looked up from germline, CDR1 is SGHNT and CDR2 is YYREEE (reference sequence). CDR3 size: 18 residues. Trimming shortened V by 4 bases and J by 0 bases, and 20 bases separated the two germline ends. The DNA of the CDR3 is TGTGCCAGCAGCACCGGCGGCCCCCGACAGAGCTCCTACAATGAGCAGTTCTTC. Protein product: CASSTGGPRQSSYNEQFF.

The chain combines TRBV5-6 with TRBJ1-3, with D possibly TRBD1 on 6 matching bases. Trimming removed 1 base from V and 0 bases from J, with 11 bases in between. CDR1 is SGHDT, CDR2 YYEEEE, per germline. CDR3 length: 16 residues. In DNA, the CDR3 is TGTGCCAGCAGCTTGCCAACAGGGAACTCTGGAAACACCATATATTTT. It translates to CASSLPTGNSGNTIYF.

The table lists this clone with a few counts. The rearrangement uses TRBV11-2 and TRBJ1-1; 7 bases map to TRBD1. J gave up 2 bases and V 5 bases, and 8 bases lay outside the gene matches. The CDR3 is 15 residues long. The germline CDR1 and CDR2 sequences are SGHAT and FQNNGV. The CDR3 DNA sequence: TGTGCCAGCAGCCCGACCCGACAGGGAAACACTGAAGCTTTCTTT. Translation gives CASSPTRQGNTEAFF.

The chain is built from TRBV6-5 and TRBJ1-5; 8 positions match TRBD1. The CDR3 totals 15 residues. The junction had 8 bases not matched to a gene; V was cut back by 5 bases and J by 5 bases. Germline V gives CDR1 MNHEY, CDR2 SVGAGI. CDR3 in DNA: TGTGCCAGCAGTCGACAGGGGTTAACTGATCAGCCCCAGCATTTT. It is translated as CASSRQGLTDQPQHF.

The chain is built from TRBV2 and TRBJ2-7; 9 bases line up with TRBD1. Germline assignment: CDR1 SNHLY and CDR2 FYNNEI. V lost 8 bases, J lost 1 base, and 6 bases stayed unmatched. The CDR3 is made up of 14 amino acids. CDR3 in DNA: TGTGCCAGCGACCGGGACAGGGTTTCCTACGAGCAGTACTTC. Amino acids: CASDRDRVSYEQYF.

This clone was counted between two and nine times. V usage is TRBV7-6 and J usage is TRBJ2-3; D call uncertain. Germline V gene data show CDR1 as SGHVS and CDR2 as FNYEAQ. CDR3 length: 11 amino acids. The ends were cut back, 4 bases at V and 6 bases at J, with 5 bases in the middle. The CDR3 bases are TGTGCCAGCAGCTCTACCGATACGCAGTATTTT. Its protein product is CASSSTDTQYF.

The J gene is TRBJ1-2, the V gene TRBV7-8; D not resolved. CDR3 length equals 13 residues. Trimming took off 5 bases at V and 8 bases at J, with 15 bases between the two ends. Per germline, CDR1 SGHVS and CDR2 FQNEAQ. The CDR3 is CASSPTNDGGYTF. The CDR3 DNA reads TGTGCCAGCAGCCCGACTAACGATGGGGGCTACACCTTC.

This sequence joins TRBV29-1 and TRBJ2-7; tentatively, D is TRBD1 (6 bases). This CDR3 contains 13 residues. The germline V and J ends were trimmed by 6 bases and 3 bases, with 15 bases remaining between them. The V gene's germline CDR1 is SQVTM and CDR2 ANQGSEA. CDR3 nucleotides: TGCAGCGTCGCGGTGACAGGCGGCTACGAGCAGTACTTC. Its protein product is CSVAVTGGYEQYF.

This rearrangement joins TRBV5-1 to TRBJ2-1; D perhaps matches TRBD2 (6 bases). CDR1 and CDR2 (germline): SGHRS, YFSETQ. The CDR3 is made up of 16 amino acids. V lost 0 bases and J lost 3, with 13 bases in between. In DNA form, the CDR3 reads TGCGCCAGCAGCTTGGAAGGGCGGACTAACTACAATGAGCAGTTCTTC. It encodes CASSLEGRTNYNEQFF.

This clone was found a few times. The CDR3 nucleotides are TGTGCCAGTAGCCCGGGACAGACTGAAGCTTTCTTT. Encoded protein: CASSPGQTEAFF. V gene TRBV19 combines with J gene TRBJ1-1; TRBD1 matches at 7 bases. V was pared by 6 bases and J by 5 bases, with 3 bases of the junction left unmatched. Germline CDR1 and CDR2: LNHDA and SQIVND (reference sequence). The CDR3 has 12 amino acids.

V is TRBV7-8 and J is TRBJ2-7, with D possibly being TRBD1 (6 bases). Germline V CDR1 and CDR2: SGHVS, FQNEAQ. The length of the CDR3 is 14 residues. V was clipped by 4 bases and J by 3 bases, with 13 bases between them. CDR3 protein: CASSSTGRGYEQYF. The CDR3 DNA follows: TGTGCCAGCAGCTCGACAGGACGGGGCTACGAGCAGTACTTC. The full variable domain, with the rest looked up from reference TRBV7-8 and TRBJ2-7, is GAGVSQSPRYKVAKRGQDVALRCDPISGHVSLFWYQQALGQGPEFLTYFQNEAQLDKSGLPSDRFFAERPEGSVSTLKIQRTQQEDSAVYLCASSSTGRGYEQYFGPGTRLTVT.

The genes are TRBV2 and TRBJ2-7, with 9 positions matching TRBD2. The length of the CDR3 is 16 residues. Germline CDR1 reads SNHLY; CDR2 reads FYNNEI. The V segment lost 1 base and the J segment 3 bases; nucleotides outside the gene matches: 7. The CDR3 loop is CASSEDSGGRFYEQYF. Here the CDR3 DNA reads TGTGCCAGCAGTGAAGATAGCGGGGGCCGCTTCTACGAGCAGTACTTC.

The CDR3 is CASREKTVGGNTIYF. The CDR3 DNA is TGTGCCAGCAGAGAAAAGACAGTGGGGGGAAACACCATATATTTT. V usage is TRBV6-1 and J usage is TRBJ1-3; D might be TRBD1 (5 bases). The CDR3 sequence is 15 residues long. The germline V gene encodes CDR1 MNHNS and CDR2 SASEGT. V gave up 6 bases and J gave up 4 bases, with 16 bases separating them.

CDR3 sequence reads: CATSVDSNQPQHF. The CDR3 DNA reads TGTGCCACGAGCGTCGATAGCAATCAGCCCCAGCATTTT. The V gene is TRBV6-1, the J gene TRBJ1-5; D unclear. Between the trimmed V and J ends, which lost 10 bases and 0 bases, there was a span of 10 bases. The CDR3 is 13 amino acids. Germline V gene data show CDR1 as MNHNS and CDR2 as SASEGT.

The chain has TRBV27 and TRBJ1-4; unclear D gene. CDR1 is MNHEY, CDR2 SMNVEV, per germline (reference sequence). Trimming took off 8 bases at V and 2 bases at J, with 21 bases between the two ends. This CDR3 is 17 amino acids long. DNA for the CDR3: TGTGCCAGCTCTCTGGGTAGGGAGTCCGATACTAATGAAAAACTGTTTTTT. Protein: CASSLGRESDTNEKLFF.

The gene calls are TRBV10-1 and TRBJ2-5; D gene unclear. V was pared by 5 bases and J by 4 bases, with 11 bases between. CDR1 is WNHNN and CDR2 is SYGVQD in the germline V gene (reference sequence). The CDR3 totals 13 residues. CDR3 sequence reads: CASSSTLRETQYF. As DNA, the CDR3 is TGCGCCAGCAGTTCCACACTAAGAGAGACCCAGTACTTC.

The chain is built from TRBV4-1 and TRBJ2-7; a weak D match, TRBD1 (6 bases). Germline CDR1 is MGHRA and CDR2 is YSYEKL. This CDR3 region has 14 residues. V lost 4 bases and J 1 base, leaving 11 bases between the germline ends. CDR3 sequence (DNA): TGCGCCAGCAGCCGATGGGACAATTCCTACGAGCAGTACTTC. Translating gives CASSRWDNSYEQYF.

To note about this clone: One junction end disagrees with the germline gene, perhaps due to a read error. V usage is TRBV27 and J usage is TRBJ2-7; possible D gene TRBD2, 6 bases. CDR1 is MNHEY and CDR2 is SMNVEV in the germline V gene (reference sequence). The CDR3 is made up of 11 amino acids. CDR3 amino acids: CARSIPGDPDF. CDR3 coding DNA: TGTGCCAGGAGCATACCGGGGGACCCGGACTTC.

The chain couples TRBV30 to TRBJ1-1; D is unclear. V dropped 5 bases and J dropped 5 bases, with 15 bases sitting between them. This CDR3 is built from 13 residues. Germline V gene data show CDR1 as GTSNPN and CDR2 as SVGIG (reference sequence). The CDR3 region is CAWSSGLGTEAFF. The CDR3 nucleotides read TGTGCCTGGTCTTCGGGGTTGGGAACTGAAGCTTTCTTT.

The chain has TRBV6-6 and TRBJ2-1, with TRBD2 as a possible D gene (6 bases). CDR3 size: 15 residues. Germline assignment: CDR1 MNHNY and CDR2 SVGAGI (reference sequence). V lost 2 bases, J lost 4 bases, and 12 bases lay in between. CDR3 DNA: TGTGCCAGCAGTTACGGCGGGGATCCGTACAATGAGCAGTTCTTC. Residues: CASSYGGDPYNEQFF.

The V gene is TRBV9, the J gene TRBJ2-1; D unclear. Trimming left V 1 base short and J 5 bases short, with 4 bases between. In germline, CDR1 is SGDLS, CDR2 YYNGEE. This CDR3 has 12 residues. The CDR3 DNA sequence: TGTGCCAGCAGCGTACCTAACAATGAGCAGTTCTTC. Translation gives CASSVPNNEQFF. The full variable domain, completed using reference TRBV9 and TRBJ2-1, is DSGVTQTPKHLITATGQRVTLRCSPRSGDLSVYWYQQSLDQGLQFLIQYYNGEERAKGNILERFSAQQFPDLHSELNLSSLELGDSALYFCASSVPNNEQFFGPGTRLTVL.

The CDR3 region has the DNA TGTGCCAGCAGTCGTACAGGGGACTCTGGAAACACCATATATTTT. Its translation: CASSRTGDSGNTIYF. The V and J genes are TRBV6-5 and TRBJ1-3, with 7 bases matching TRBD1. J lost 0 bases, V lost 5 bases, and 4 bases had no gene match. CDR1 is MNHEY and CDR2 is SVGAGI in the germline V gene. This CDR3 spans 15 amino acids.

The V gene is TRBV9, the J gene TRBJ1-2; D unresolved. The V gene's germline CDR1 is SGDLS and CDR2 YYNGEE. The V end was cut by 0 bases, the J end by 4 bases, with 10 bases between. The CDR3 contains 14 residues. This chain's CDR3 is CASSVGEVLYGYTF. As DNA, the CDR3 is TGTGCCAGCAGCGTAGGAGAAGTACTCTATGGCTACACCTTC.